These T cell receptor beta chains were read from a single sample in a study of blood T cell repertoires in COVID-19. Clones were read by immunoSEQ multiplex PCR, and TCRdb kept only the in-frame ones, dropping some. The data show about 330,000 clones, over 75% seen once. Source material: PBMCs or T cells enriched from blood (not recorded which). Receptors were obtained from a woman aged 30 to 39 who had recovered from COVID-19. Each CDR3 is given without its conserved first and last residue.

V | CDR3
TRBV29-1 | SVTAGGLYEQY
TRBV30 | AWSSWGLDQPQH
TRBV3-1/TRBV3-2 | ASSQRSSGGNTQY
TRBV6-6 | ASSPRHNTEAF
TRBV19 | ASSITGTDSGNTIY
TRBV6-5 | ASSYIPEFYGYT
TRBV5-1 | ASAIAGTSDTDTQY
TRBV19 | ASRVVGAYNSPLH
TRBV28 | ASSLWAGVSTDTQY
TRBV5-1 | ASSLASGSYEQY
TRBV9 | ASSVDPGPGQPQH
TRBV5-5 | ASSSRGLAGINEQF
TRBV6-2/TRBV6-3 | ASSRTILTGERLRYTEAF
TRBV5-1 | ASKEAQGAYNEQF
TRBV20-1 | SASTKKPPVRGDTEAF
TRBV19 | ASSVTGNTEAF
TRBV2 | ASTSGTGSYEQY
TRBV5-1 | ASSPSTGTNTEAF
TRBV5-1 | ASSILPGQEGEKLF
TRBV6-1 | ASSELPGGYT
TRBV6-9 | ASSLWAGGSGNTIY
TRBV19 | ASGQVSYNEQF
TRBV5-1 | ASSLGQGSSYNEQF
TRBV5-1 | ASSLDTSDYGYT
TRBV6-5 | ASSTGGAGGYGYT
TRBV28 | ASSLRRPEIYEQY
TRBV6-6 | ASSQTANNSPLH
TRBV12-3/TRBV12-4 | ASSLTVRQF
TRBV28 | ASSLTYEGPLH
TRBV28 | ASLGGNQPQH
TRBV11-3 | ASSSSGRTYNEQF
TRBV13 | ASSPVPGQVSSYNEQF
TRBV11-3 | ASSLNRGGEQF
TRBV7-9 | ASIWTPDTGELF
TRBV7-2 | ASSLERTKDTQY
TRBV7-2 | ASSPRTSGGWNIQY
TRBV11-3 | ASSLEGQGPTGSYNEQF
TRBV4-3 | ASSQDYEQDYQPQH
TRBV2 | ASRGSGTNEKLF
TRBV19 | ASSLRGGQYNEQF
TRBV5-1 | ASSFGGIAKNIQY
TRBV19 | ASSRVSGGSTDTQY
TRBV24-1 | ATSDGGGGRNEQF
TRBV5-1 | ASSLNSGTDYGYT